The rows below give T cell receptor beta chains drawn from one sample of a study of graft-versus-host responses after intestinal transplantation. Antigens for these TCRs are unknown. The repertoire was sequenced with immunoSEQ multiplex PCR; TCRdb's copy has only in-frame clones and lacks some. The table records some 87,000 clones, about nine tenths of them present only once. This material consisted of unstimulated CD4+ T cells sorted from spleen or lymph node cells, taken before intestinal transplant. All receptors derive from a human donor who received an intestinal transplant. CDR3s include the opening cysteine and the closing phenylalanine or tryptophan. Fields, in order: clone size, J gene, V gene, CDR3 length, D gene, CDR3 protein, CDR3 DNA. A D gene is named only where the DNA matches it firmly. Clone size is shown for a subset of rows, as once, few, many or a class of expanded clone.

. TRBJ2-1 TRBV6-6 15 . CASSQKAGSYNEQFF TGTGCCAGCAGCCAAAAGGCAGGCTCCTACAATGAGCAGTTCTTC
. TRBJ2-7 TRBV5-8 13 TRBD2 CAGGRGADYEQYF TGTGCGGGCGGGAGGGGGGCGGACTACGAGCAGTACTTC
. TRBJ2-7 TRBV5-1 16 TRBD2 CASSVGTSGNSYEQYF TGCGCCAGCAGCGTCGGGACTAGCGGGAACTCCTACGAGCAGTACTTC
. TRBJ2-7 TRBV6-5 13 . CASRHPSSYEQYF TGTGCCAGCAGGCACCCCAGCTCCTACGAGCAGTACTTC
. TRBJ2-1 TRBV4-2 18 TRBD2 CASSQDVGSGRVDNEQFF TGTGCCAGCAGCCAAGATGTGGGCAGCGGGAGGGTAGACAATGAGCAGTTCTTC
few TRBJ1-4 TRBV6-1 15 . CASSPPGTRNEKLFF TGTGCCAGCAGCCCCCCGGGGACAAGGAATGAAAAACTGTTTTTT
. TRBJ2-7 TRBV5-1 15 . CASSLGVIGSYEQYF TGCGCCAGCAGCTTGGGGGTTATAGGGTCCTACGAGCAGTACTTC
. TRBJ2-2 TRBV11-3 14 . CASSLAPGPGELFF TGTGCCAGCAGCTTAGCCCCCGGGCCCGGGGAGCTGTTTTTT
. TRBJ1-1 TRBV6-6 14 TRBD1 CASLRTGRFTEAFF TGTGCCAGCTTAAGGACAGGGCGGTTCACTGAAGCTTTCTTT
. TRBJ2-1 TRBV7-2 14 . CASSSPIGFHEQFF TGTGCCAGCAGCTCCCCCATCGGGTTCCATGAGCAGTTCTTC
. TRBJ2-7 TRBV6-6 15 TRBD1 CASSYGQGYTYEQYF TGTGCCAGCAGTTACGGACAGGGGTACACCTACGAGCAGTACTTC
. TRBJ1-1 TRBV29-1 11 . CSVDPGFGAFF TGCAGCGTTGACCCGGGATTCGGGGCTTTCTTT
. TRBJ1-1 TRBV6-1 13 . CASTLLRNTEAFF TGTGCCAGCACCCTCCTGAGGAACACTGAAGCTTTCTTT
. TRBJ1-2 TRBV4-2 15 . CASSQAEGPNYGYTF TGTGCCAGCAGCCAAGCAGAGGGACCTAACTATGGCTACACCTTC
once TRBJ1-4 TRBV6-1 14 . CASSYGGGGEKLFF TGTGCCAGCAGTTATGGCGGCGGTGGTGAAAAACTGTTTTTT
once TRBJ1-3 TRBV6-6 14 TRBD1 CASRTGGTGNTIYF TGTGCCAGCAGGACAGGGGGAACAGGAAACACCATATATTTT
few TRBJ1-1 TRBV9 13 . CASSASDSLEAFF TGTGCCAGCAGCGCCTCGGACAGCCTCGAAGCTTTCTTT
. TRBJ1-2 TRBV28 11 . CASSSPYGYTF TGTGCCAGCAGTTCTCCCTATGGCTACACCTTC
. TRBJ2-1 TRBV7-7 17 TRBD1 CASSLPPGTGEYNEQFF TGTGCCAGCAGCCTCCCCCCGGGGACAGGGGAATACAATGAGCAGTTCTTC
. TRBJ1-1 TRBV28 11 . CASRGNTEAFF TGTGCCAGCAGGGGGAACACTGAAGCTTTCTTT
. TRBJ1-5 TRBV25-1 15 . CASRGREDSNQPQHF TGTGCCAGCAGGGGACGGGAAGATAGCAATCAGCCCCAGCATTTT
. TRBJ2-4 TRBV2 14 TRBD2 CASRSGTSINIQYF TGTGCCAGCAGATCCGGGACTAGCATAAACATTCAGTACTTC
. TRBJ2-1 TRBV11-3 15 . CASSLASDIYNEQFF TGTGCCAGCAGCTTAGCTAGCGATATATACAATGAGCAGTTCTTC
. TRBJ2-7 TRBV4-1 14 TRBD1 CASSPGDSFYEQYF TGCGCCAGCAGCCCAGGGGACAGCTTCTACGAGCAGTACTTC
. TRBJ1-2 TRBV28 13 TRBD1 CASSFDRVGGYTF TGTGCCAGCAGTTTCGACAGGGTAGGTGGCTACACCTTC
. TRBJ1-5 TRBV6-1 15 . CASSPPSGLNQPQHF TGTGCCAGCAGTCCCCCGTCGGGGCTCAATCAGCCCCAGCATTTT
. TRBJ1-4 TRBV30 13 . CAWSVRTNEKLFF TGTGCCTGGAGTGTACGAACTAATGAAAAACTGTTTTTT
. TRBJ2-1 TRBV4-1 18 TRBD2 CASSQDSGSGRRPNEQFF TGCGCCAGCAGCCAAGATAGCGGTAGCGGGAGGAGGCCCAATGAGCAGTTCTTC
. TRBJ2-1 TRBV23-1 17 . CASSQSCRDNSYNEQFF TGCGCCAGCAGTCAATCGTGTAGGGACAACTCCTACAATGAGCAGTTCTTC
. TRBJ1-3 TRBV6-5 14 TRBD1 CASSSRQGGNTIYF TGTGCCAGCAGTTCCCGACAGGGTGGCAACACCATATATTTT
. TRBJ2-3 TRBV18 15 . CASSPGKGPTDTQYF TGTGCCAGCTCACCAGGAAAGGGACCCACAGATACGCAGTATTTT
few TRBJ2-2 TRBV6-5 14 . CASSLHRETGELFF TGTGCCAGCAGTCTACACAGGGAAACCGGGGAGCTGTTTTTT
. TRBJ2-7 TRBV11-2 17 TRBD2 CASSGTSGLLSSYEQYF TGTGCCAGCTCCGGGACTAGCGGGCTATTAAGCTCCTACGAGCAGTACTTC
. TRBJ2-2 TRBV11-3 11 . CASSSLGELFF TGTGCCAGCAGCTCCCTAGGGGAGCTGTTTTTT
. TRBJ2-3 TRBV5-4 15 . CASSFHSKPTDTQYF TGTGCCAGCAGCTTTCACTCTAAGCCCACAGATACGCAGTATTTT
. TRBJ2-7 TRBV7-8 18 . CASSWTSSATRVLYEQYF TGTGCCAGCAGCTGGACATCTAGCGCGACCCGCGTGTTATACGAGCAGTACTTC
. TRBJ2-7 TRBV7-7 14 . CASSLDAGNYEQYF TGTGCCAGCAGCTTAGATGCAGGGAACTACGAGCAGTACTTC
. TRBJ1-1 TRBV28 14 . CASTTTGLNTEAFF TGTGCCAGCACTACAACGGGTCTGAACACTGAAGCTTTCTTT
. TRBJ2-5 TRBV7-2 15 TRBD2 CASSPTSGRGETQYF TGTGCCAGCAGCCCGACTAGCGGGAGGGGCGAGACCCAGTACTTC
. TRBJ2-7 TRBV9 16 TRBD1 CASSPHPGQGLGEQYF TGTGCCAGCAGCCCCCACCCGGGACAGGGGTTGGGCGAGCAGTACTTC
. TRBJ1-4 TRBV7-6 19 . CASSLGSTGRSGVNEKLFF TGTGCCAGCAGCTTAGGCTCCACAGGAAGGTCGGGAGTTAATGAAAAACTGTTTTTT
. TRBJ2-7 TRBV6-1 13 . CASRQSAGNEQYF TGTGCCAGCCGCCAGTCGGCAGGCAACGAGCAGTACTTC
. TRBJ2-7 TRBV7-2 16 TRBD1 CASSLVWTGDLYEQYF TGTGCCAGCAGCTTAGTATGGACAGGGGATCTCTACGAGCAGTACTTC
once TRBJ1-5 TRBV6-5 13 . CASTRVSNQPQHF TGTGCCAGCACCCGGGTTAGCAATCAGCCCCAGCATTTT
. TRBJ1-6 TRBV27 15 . CASTLSTGVDSPLHF TGTGCCAGCACCCTTTCGACAGGTGTGGATTCACCCCTCCACTTT
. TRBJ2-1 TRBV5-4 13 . CASGPLPDNEQFF TGTGCCAGCGGCCCACTCCCGGACAATGAGCAGTTCTTC
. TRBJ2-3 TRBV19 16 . CASSLSAKGATDTQYF TGTGCCAGTAGTCTGTCAGCAAAGGGCGCCACAGATACGCAGTATTTT
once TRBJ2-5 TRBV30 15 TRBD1 CAGSGTGVPQETQYF TGTGCCGGATCCGGGACAGGGGTCCCACAAGAGACCCAGTACTTC
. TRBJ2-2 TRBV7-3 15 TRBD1 CASTQGGQGSGELFF TGTGCCAGCACTCAGGGGGGACAGGGATCAGGGGAGCTGTTTTTT
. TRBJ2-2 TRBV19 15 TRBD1 CASSIRQGRTGELFF TGTGCCAGTAGTATCCGACAGGGTCGGACCGGGGAGCTGTTTTTT
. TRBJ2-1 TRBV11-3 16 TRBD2 CASSLFSGGSYNGQFF TGTGCCAGCAGCTTGTTTTCGGGAGGATCCTACAATGGGCAGTTCTTC
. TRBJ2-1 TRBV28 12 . CASRESYNEQFF TGTGCCAGCCGTGAATCCTACAATGAGCAGTTCTTC
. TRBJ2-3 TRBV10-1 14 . CASSPVEGVAPQYF TGCGCCAGCAGCCCAGTCGAGGGGGTAGCCCCGCAGTATTTT
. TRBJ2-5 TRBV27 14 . CASSLSRFQETQYF TGTGCCAGCAGTTTATCCCGTTTCCAAGAGACCCAGTACTTC
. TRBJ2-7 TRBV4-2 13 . CASSQGGPSEQYF TGTGCCAGCAGCCAAGGGGGGCCCTCCGAGCAGTACTTC
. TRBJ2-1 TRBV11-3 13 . CASSLSANNEQFF TGTGCCAGCAGCTTATCAGCTAACAATGAGCAGTTCTTC
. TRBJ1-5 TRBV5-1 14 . CASSTGAANQPQHF TGCGCCAGCAGCACCGGGGCAGCGAATCAGCCCCAGCATTTT
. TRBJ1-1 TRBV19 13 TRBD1 CARGGQGTSEAFF TGTGCCCGCGGGGGACAGGGGACCTCTGAAGCTTTCTTT
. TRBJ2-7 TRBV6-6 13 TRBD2 CASVEREAYEQYF TGTGCCAGCGTGGAGCGGGAGGCCTACGAGCAGTACTTC